This T cell receptor (beta chain) was identified in a study of shared clonotypes between healthy human individuals. General study findings and limits: Sequencing depth was predicted to influence how clonotypes are shared among donors.

At deep level, the assay was performed. Genomic DNA belonging to each subset was distributed in equal measure over several immunoSEQ plates. Ten immunoSEQ deep assay plates served to sequence unsorted PBMC DNA. Sequencing used immunoSEQ multiplex PCR; TCRdb keeps in-frame clones, though not all of them. The table lists about half a million clones, about 84% of them singletons. As to this clone: Its target is unknown. A far more abundant clone sits one base away, making this likely a read error. Other DNA sequences in the sample encode the same CDR3.

The germline gives CDR1 LNHNV, CDR2 YYDKDF (reference sequence). The CDR3 is 19 residues long. This clonotype was sampled from a woman in her thirties or forties in good health. Some clones in this sample may be carry-over from other donors' samples. Sequencing was performed on PBMCs. V is TRBV15 and J is TRBJ2-7, with 8 bases matching TRBD2. CDR3 loop: CATSRDGGRLADLTYEQYF. CDR3 bases: TGTGCCACCAGCAGAGATGGCGGGAGGCTAGCGGACCTAACCTACGAGCAATACTTC.